This is a list of T cell receptor beta chains from one sample in a study of blood T cell repertoires in COVID-19. The repertoire was sequenced with immunoSEQ multiplex PCR; TCRdb's copy has only in-frame clones and lacks some. There are more than 150,000 clones in the sample; more than 80% occur only once, and approximately 12% lies in the top ten. The specimen sequenced was peripheral blood. These TCRs come from an elderly woman with COVID-19, enrolled during active disease. Both conserved end residues are part of each CDR3. A D gene is named only where the DNA matches it firmly. Where a row states a size, it is once, few, many or the class of an expanded clone; other rows omit it.

D,V,size,J,DNA,CDR3
TRBD2,TRBV6-2/TRBV6-3,-,TRBJ2-2,TGTGCCAGCAGTTACGCCAGCGGGGGGGCGGACACCGGGGAGCTGTTTTTT,CASSYASGGADTGELFF
TRBD2,TRBV4-1,-,TRBJ2-3,TGCGCCAGCAGCCAAGGGGGTAGCGGGGGCACAGATACGCAGTATTTT,CASSQGGSGGTDTQYF
-,TRBV7-9,-,TRBJ1-2,TGTGCCAGCAGCTACCCGCAAATGGCCAGTATCTATGGCTACACCTTC,CASSYPQMASIYGYTF
-,TRBV5-4,-,TRBJ2-7,TGTGCCAGCAGCATTGACGGAGCCTACGAGCAGTACTTC,CASSIDGAYEQYF
TRBD1,TRBV19,-,TRBJ1-4,TGTGCCAGTAGCCCCTGGACAGGGGGTGGTGAAAAACTGTTTTTT,CASSPWTGGGEKLFF
TRBD2,TRBV7-9,-,TRBJ2-5,TGTGCCAGCAGCAGGACTAGCGGGGAAGAGACCCAGTACTTC,CASSRTSGEETQYF
-,TRBV10-3,-,TRBJ2-1,TGTGCCATCAGTGAGTCCGGACTCGACTACAATGAGCAGTTCTTC,CAISESGLDYNEQFF
TRBD2,TRBV5-6,-,TRBJ2-7,TGTGCCATCCCGGGACTAGCGGGGGTCCCCTCCTACGAGCAGTACTTC,CAIPGLAGVPSYEQYF
-,TRBV5-5,-,TRBJ2-4,TGTGCCAGCAGCTTGGATGGCGGAAAAAACATTCAGTACTTC,CASSLDGGKNIQYF
TRBD2,TRBV4-2,-,TRBJ2-1,TGTGCCAGCAGCACCCGGACTAGCGGCTCCTACAATGAGCAGTTCTTC,CASSTRTSGSYNEQFF
-,TRBV28,-,TRBJ2-2,TGTGCCAGCAGCCCCCTGGGACTCTACACCGGGGAGCTGTTTTTT,CASSPLGLYTGELFF
-,TRBV6-4,-,TRBJ1-6,TGTGCCAGCAGTGACTCCCCAGGCGCGTATTCACCCCTCCACTTT,CASSDSPGAYSPLHF
TRBD1,TRBV6-5,once,TRBJ2-5,TGTGCCAGCTCATGGGACAGGGGGGCGGGGGAGACCCAGTACTTC,CASSWDRGAGETQYF
-,TRBV25-1,-,TRBJ1-4,TGTGCCAGCAGCGACCCTACAAGGGATGGGGGGAATGAAAAACTGTTTTTT,CASSDPTRDGGNEKLFF
-,TRBV5-1,-,TRBJ2-1,TGCGCCAGCACAATCCTACCCGGAGTCTCGGGAGAGCAGTTCTTC,CASTILPGVSGEQFF
-,TRBV19,few,TRBJ1-4,TGTGCCAGTAGTAAATCGACAGAGAATGAAAAACTGTTTTTT,CASSKSTENEKLFF
-,TRBV6-5,-,TRBJ2-3,TGTGCCAGCAGTTACGACGGGACAGATACGCAGTATTTT,CASSYDGTDTQYF
-,TRBV7-9,-,TRBJ1-2,TGTGCCAGCAGCTTAGCGCGTCGGGGGGAAGTTGGCTACACCTTC,CASSLARRGEVGYTF
TRBD1,TRBV13,-,TRBJ2-7,TGTGCCAGCAGTCTCGAGGGGGCAGAGGGCGAGCAGTACTTC,CASSLEGAEGEQYF
-,TRBV5-4,-,TRBJ1-2,TGTGCCAGCAGCCCGGGGTGGGGGGAGTATGGCTACACCTTC,CASSPGWGEYGYTF
-,TRBV7-9,few,TRBJ1-4,TGTGCCAGCAGCTTAGCATCCCCAGAATATAATGAAAAACTGTTTTTT,CASSLASPEYNEKLFF
-,TRBV5-1,once,TRBJ1-2,TGCGCCAGCAGCTTACTCCTGAGTGGCTATGGCTACACCTTC,CASSLLLSGYGYTF
-,TRBV4-3,-,TRBJ1-3,TGCGCCAGCAGCCAAGTGGTTCGGGGGGCCCTGTATTTT,CASSQVVRGALYF
TRBD1,TRBV29-1,-,TRBJ1-1,TGCAGTGCTGATGGGACAGGGACTGAAGCTTTCTTT,CSADGTGTEAFF
TRBD1,TRBV30,-,TRBJ1-2,TGTGCCTGGAGTGTAGCCCTGACAGGGGGAATCTTCTACCGCAACTATGGCTACACCTTC,CAWSVALTGGIFYRNYGYTF
TRBD2,TRBV5-6,once,TRBJ2-1,TGTGCCAGCAGCTCCACTAGCGGGTACAGCCGGATTGAGCAGTTCTTC,CASSSTSGYSRIEQFF
-,TRBV11-1,-,TRBJ1-2,TGTGCCAGCAGCAACATGGATGGCTACACCTTC,CASSNMDGYTF
TRBD1,TRBV5-5,-,TRBJ2-1,TGTGCCAGCAGCGTAGGACAGGGGATTTTCAATGAGCAGTTCTTC,CASSVGQGIFNEQFF
TRBD1,TRBV30,-,TRBJ1-1,TGTGCCTGGACCCGACAGGGGACTGAAGCTTTCTTT,CAWTRQGTEAFF
-,TRBV19,-,TRBJ1-3,TGTGCCAGTAGGAGAACAGGGCCAGGAAACACCATATATTTT,CASRRTGPGNTIYF
-,TRBV19,-,TRBJ1-5,TGTGCCAGTAGTGAGGGGGATCAGCCCCAGCATTTT,CASSEGDQPQHF
-,TRBV21-1,-,TRBJ2-7,TGTGCCAGCAGCAAGATAGCTGGCCCATACTTC,CASSKIAGPYF
TRBD2,TRBV6-5,-,TRBJ2-7,TGTGCCAGCAGCTATACTAGCGGGAGGTACCACGAGCAGTACTTC,CASSYTSGRYHEQYF
TRBD1,TRBV19,-,TRBJ1-1,TGTGCCAGTAGTATGGGGGACAGTAATTCGGCTTTCTTT,CASSMGDSNSAFF
TRBD2,TRBV4-1,-,TRBJ2-1,TGCGCCAGCAGCCAAGTGAGCGGGAGAAGCCCCTACAATGAGCAGTTCTTC,CASSQVSGRSPYNEQFF
TRBD2,TRBV6-6,-,TRBJ2-1,TGTGCCAGCAGTTACTCGAGGCTAGCGGGAGATGAGCAGTTCTTC,CASSYSRLAGDEQFF
TRBD1,TRBV18,-,TRBJ1-3,TGTGCCAGCTCACCAAGGACAGGGGGATCTGGAAACACCATATATTTT,CASSPRTGGSGNTIYF
TRBD1,TRBV5-1,few,TRBJ2-7,TGCGCCAGCAGCTTGGGGACAGGGGGCTACGAGCAGTACTTC,CASSLGTGGYEQYF
-,TRBV5-1,-,TRBJ2-7,TGCGCCAGCAGCTTTTCAACAGGCCCTGCCTACGAGCAGTACTTC,CASSFSTGPAYEQYF
-,TRBV21-1,-,TRBJ1-2,TGTGCCAGCACAAAACGGACTCAAGACTATGGCTACACCTTC,CASTKRTQDYGYTF
-,TRBV24-1,few,TRBJ2-3,TGTGCCACCAGGGTGGGGGCCTCTAGCACAGATACGCAGTATTTT,CATRVGASSTDTQYF
TRBD2,TRBV28,-,TRBJ2-2,TGTGCCAGCAGTTTAGCAGGGCTAGCGGGAGGGACCGGGGAGCTGTTTTTT,CASSLAGLAGGTGELFF
TRBD1,TRBV5-4,-,TRBJ2-7,TGTGCCAGCAGCGGCCGGGACAGGGGCCAGTACGAGCAGTACTTC,CASSGRDRGQYEQYF
TRBD2,TRBV3-1/TRBV3-2,-,TRBJ2-5,TGTGCCAGCAGCCAAGAACCCGGTAGGACTAGCGGGAGGGAGACCCAGTACTTC,CASSQEPGRTSGRETQYF
-,TRBV7-2,-,TRBJ1-6,TGTGCCAGCAGCTTAGTAGGCACAGGTATCTATAATTCACCCCTCCACTTT,CASSLVGTGIYNSPLHF
-,TRBV27,-,TRBJ2-7,TGTGCCAGCAGTTTAAGGAGGGGTCAAGACGAGCAGTACTTC,CASSLRRGQDEQYF
-,TRBV18,-,TRBJ1-1,TGTGCCAGCTCACCACCGAGCCAAACTGAAGCTTTCTTT,CASSPPSQTEAFF
TRBD2,TRBV28,-,TRBJ2-7,TGTGCCAGCAGTCCGCCATATTTACTAGCGGGGGCGTACTTC,CASSPPYLLAGAYF
TRBD1,TRBV5-5,-,TRBJ1-2,TGTGCCAGCAGCTTGGATACAGGGGGGCAGGGAGTCTATGGCTACACCTTC,CASSLDTGGQGVYGYTF
-,TRBV2,-,TRBJ2-5,TGTGCCAGCAGTCCACTGAGGGCGCAAGAGACCCAGTACTTC,CASSPLRAQETQYF
TRBD1,TRBV4-1,-,TRBJ2-3,TGCGCCAGCAGCCATTACACCGGGACAGTCCAGGATACGCAGTATTTT,CASSHYTGTVQDTQYF
-,TRBV7-9,-,TRBJ1-2,TGTGCCAGCAGCCCTCAGGGCGCTGGCTACACCTTC,CASSPQGAGYTF
-,TRBV20-1,-,TRBJ2-4,TGCAGTGCGAGTAGCGGTCTAGCCAAAAACATTCAGTACTTC,CSASSGLAKNIQYF
TRBD1,TRBV4-1,-,TRBJ1-2,TGCGCCAGCAGCCAAAGGGACAGGGCTTATGGCTACACCTTC,CASSQRDRAYGYTF
TRBD1,TRBV4-1,-,TRBJ1-2,TGCGCCAGCAGCCAAGATCCAGGGGGCGCGGGGAAGGGCTACACCTTC,CASSQDPGGAGKGYTF
-,TRBV11-2,-,TRBJ2-1,TGTGCCAGCAGCTCGGGAGCATACAATGAGCAGTTCTTC,CASSSGAYNEQFF
-,TRBV11-2,-,TRBJ1-6,TGTGCCAGCAGAAGAACTCCCTATTCACCCCTCCACTTT,CASRRTPYSPLHF
-,TRBV15,-,TRBJ1-2,TGTGCCACCAGCAGACCCGCGGACAGTTTGGAGTCGATTACCTTC,CATSRPADSLESITF
-,TRBV27,-,TRBJ2-1,TGTGCCAGCAGTTTGGCCCAGGGGCCTTGGGGTGAGCAGTTCTTC,CASSLAQGPWGEQFF
TRBD1,TRBV9,-,TRBJ1-2,TGTGCCAGCAGCGTAGATCCACAGGGGCCCAACTATGGCTACACCTTC,CASSVDPQGPNYGYTF